These 11 T cell receptor beta chains share one sample of origin, sequenced in a study of CD8+ T cells in alopecia areata. Sequencing relied on a cDNA template that was reverse transcribed from extracted RNA. Here immunoSEQ multiplex PCR was the method, and the copy in TCRdb shows in-frame clones only, minus some. This sample has about 150,000 clones, with approximately 65% found just once. The sequenced material came from CD8+ T cells sorted from blood. Every receptor here comes from a human donor in good health.

The genes are TRBV7-9 and TRBJ2-1, with a possible D match to TRBD2 (6 bases). The CDR3 has 14 amino acids. Trimming took off 6 bases at V and 4 bases at J, with 13 bases between the two ends. In germline, CDR1 is SEHNR, CDR2 FQNEAQ (reference sequence). Here the CDR3 DNA reads TGTGCCAGCAGTTTGGTGGGGAGGTACAATGAGCAGTTCTTC. Translating it yields CASSLVGRYNEQFF.

The chain has TRBV6-4 and TRBJ2-1; 11 nucleotides align to TRBD2. This CDR3 comprises 14 residues. V dropped 4 bases and J dropped 7; count of bases not matched to a gene: 3. Germline V lookup: CDR1 MRHNA, CDR2 SNTAGT. CDR3 amino acids: CASSVLAGVNEQFF. The DNA of the CDR3 is TGTGCCAGCAGTGTACTAGCGGGAGTAAATGAGCAGTTCTTC.

The V call is TRBV7-8, the J call TRBJ2-7; TRBD1 is a possible D gene (6 bases). The CDR3 is 12 amino acids. The V and J ends lost 7 bases and 5 bases respectively, with 12 bases between them. Germline-derived CDR1 and CDR2 are SGHVS and FQNEAQ. In DNA, the CDR3 is TGTGCCAGCACCCTAGGGGGACACGAGCAGTACTTC. Encoded protein: CASTLGGHEQYF.

This clone was observed a few times. The J gene is TRBJ1-1, the V gene TRBV25-1; D gene ambiguous. V shed 8 bases and J shed 4 bases, with 14 bases lying between them. The CDR3 consists of 13 residues. Looked up from germline, CDR1 is MGHDK and CDR2 is SYGVNS. The CDR3 loop is CASQVGIATEAFF. CDR3 bases: TGTGCCAGCCAGGTTGGAATAGCCACTGAAGCTTTCTTT.

This chain uses TRBV7-9 with TRBJ2-7; 8 nucleotides agree with TRBD2. Germline CDR1 and CDR2: SEHNR and FQNEAQ (reference sequence). This CDR3 comprises 14 residues. After removal of 4 bases from V and 4 bases from J, the junction contained 6 bases not matched to a gene. The CDR3 reads CASSYSGSSYEQYF. The CDR3 nucleotides read TGTGCCAGCAGCTACAGCGGGAGTTCTTACGAGCAGTACTTC.

The chain joins TRBV7-9 to TRBJ2-3; D is unclear. CDR1 and CDR2 (germline): SEHNR, FQNEAQ (reference sequence). V was pared by 1 base and J by 2 bases, with 10 bases between. The CDR3 covers 15 residues. This CDR3 is CASSLVDRHTDTQYF. DNA of the CDR3: TGTGCCAGCAGCTTAGTTGATAGGCACACAGATACGCAGTATTTT.

This sequence joins TRBV6-5 and TRBJ2-3; a possible D gene is TRBD1 (6 bases). The CDR3 totals 15 residues. Trimming cost V 0 bases and J 1 base, with 8 bases left between them. Looked up from germline, CDR1 is MNHEY and CDR2 is SVGAGI. This chain's CDR3 is CASSYSGGGTDTQYF. The CDR3 nucleotides read TGTGCCAGCAGTTACTCTGGGGGCGGCACAGATACGCAGTATTTT.

This chain connects TRBV6-1 to TRBJ2-2, with 13 bases lining up with TRBD2. Germline V gene lookup returns CDR1 MNHNS and CDR2 SASEGT. Trimming at V came to 5 bases and at J to 2 bases, leaving 5 bases not matched to a gene. This CDR3 region has 17 residues. CDR3 residues: CASSQGLAGANTGELFF. In DNA, the CDR3 is TGTGCCAGCAGTCAAGGACTAGCGGGAGCTAACACCGGGGAGCTGTTTTTT.

J is TRBJ1-1 and V is TRBV13; 7 nucleotides agree with TRBD1. From germline, CDR1 is PRHDT and CDR2 FYEKMQ (reference sequence). This CDR3 has 16 amino acids. The J segment lost 0 bases and the V segment lost 5 bases, leaving 9 bases of the junction unmatched. The CDR3 nucleotides read TGTGCCAGCAGCACCCCCGGACAGGCAATGAACACTGAAGCTTTCTTT. It encodes CASSTPGQAMNTEAFF.

The chain carries TRBV7-8 and TRBJ2-6; D could derive from TRBD1 or TRBD2 (5 bases each). The CDR3 is 16 amino acids. Looked up from germline, CDR1 is SGHVS and CDR2 is FQNEAQ. V was clipped by 5 bases and J by 3 bases, with 14 bases between them. This chain's CDR3 is CASSPQGVGGANVLTF. CDR3 bases: TGTGCCAGCAGCCCCCAGGGAGTCGGTGGGGCCAACGTCCTGACTTTC.

J is TRBJ2-3 and V is TRBV9, with D unclear. With 2 bases removed from V and 0 bases from J, the gap between germline ends came to 4 bases. The CDR3 runs to 13 residues. CDR1 and CDR2 from the germline V gene are SGDLS and YYNGEE. The CDR3 DNA is TGTGCCAGCAGCGTCGATAGCACAGATACGCAGTATTTT. Translated, it gives CASSVDSTDTQYF.